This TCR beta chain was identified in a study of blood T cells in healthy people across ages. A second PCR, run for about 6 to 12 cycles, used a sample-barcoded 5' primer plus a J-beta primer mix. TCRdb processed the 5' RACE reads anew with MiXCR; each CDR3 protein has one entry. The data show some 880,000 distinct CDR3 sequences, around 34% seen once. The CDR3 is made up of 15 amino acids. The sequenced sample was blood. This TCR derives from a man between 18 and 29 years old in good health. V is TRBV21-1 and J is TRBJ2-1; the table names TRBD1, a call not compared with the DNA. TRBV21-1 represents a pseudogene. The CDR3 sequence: CASSKPGALGNEQFF. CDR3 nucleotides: TGTGCCAGCAGCAAACCGGGGGCATTGGGGAATGAGCAGTTCTTC.